Only a few counts were recorded for the clone carrying this TCR beta chain. This entry is derived from a study of long-term antiretroviral therapy in people with HIV. Survey-level resolution applied to immunoSEQ assay v3.0. Data came from immunoSEQ multiplex PCR; TCRdb stores just in-frame clones and leaves some out. The table has 20,000 or so clones, around four fifths seen once. CDR1 and CDR2 (germline): SGHRS, YFSETQ. CDR3 size: 14 residues. V dropped 0 bases and J dropped 6 bases, with 12 bases sitting between them. Each HIV-infected participant was given treatment in the United States. The input for sequencing was unsorted PBMCs, taken 1.9 years after starting antiretroviral therapy. The source of this sequence is a woman aged 45-65 years with HIV. V is TRBV5-1 and J is TRBJ1-2, with D possibly matching TRBD1 (5 bases). CDR3: CASSLGGREDGYTF. The CDR3 DNA reads as TGCGCCAGCAGCTTGGGGGGCAGGGAGGATGGCTACACCTTC.